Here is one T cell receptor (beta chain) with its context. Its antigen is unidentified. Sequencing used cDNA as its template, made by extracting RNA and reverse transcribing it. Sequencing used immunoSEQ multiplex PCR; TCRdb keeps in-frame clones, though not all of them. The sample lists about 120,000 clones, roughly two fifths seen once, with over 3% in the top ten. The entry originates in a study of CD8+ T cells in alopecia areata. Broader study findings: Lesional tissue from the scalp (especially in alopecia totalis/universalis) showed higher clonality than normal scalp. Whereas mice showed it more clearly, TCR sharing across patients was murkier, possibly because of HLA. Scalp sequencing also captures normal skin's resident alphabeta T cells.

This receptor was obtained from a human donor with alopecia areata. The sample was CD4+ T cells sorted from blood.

This CDR3 reads CASSWDRSAGGYTF. The CDR3, as DNA: TGTGCCAGCAGCTGGGACCGCTCAGCGGGTGGCTACACCTTC. The genes are TRBV6-5 and TRBJ1-2, with a weak D call TRBD1 (5 bases). Looked up from germline, CDR1 is MNHEY and CDR2 is SVGAGI. Trimming stripped 6 bases from V and 7 bases from J, with 18 bases between. The CDR3 loop spans 14 amino acids.